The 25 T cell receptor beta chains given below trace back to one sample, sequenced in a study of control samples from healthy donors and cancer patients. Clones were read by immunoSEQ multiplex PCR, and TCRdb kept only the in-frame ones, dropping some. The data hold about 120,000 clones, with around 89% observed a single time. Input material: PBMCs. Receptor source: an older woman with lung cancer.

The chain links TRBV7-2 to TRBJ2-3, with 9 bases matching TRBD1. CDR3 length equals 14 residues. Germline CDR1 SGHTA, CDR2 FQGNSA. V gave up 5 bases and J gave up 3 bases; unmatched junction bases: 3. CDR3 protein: CASSTGTGTDTQYF. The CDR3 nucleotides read TGTGCCAGCAGCACCGGGACAGGGACAGATACGCAGTATTTT.

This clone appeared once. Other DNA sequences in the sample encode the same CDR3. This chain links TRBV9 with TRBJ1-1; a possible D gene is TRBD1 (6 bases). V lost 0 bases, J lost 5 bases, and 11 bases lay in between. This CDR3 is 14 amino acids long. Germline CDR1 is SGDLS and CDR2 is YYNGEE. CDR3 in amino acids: CASSVVGGETEAFF. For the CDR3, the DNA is TGTGCCAGCAGCGTAGTAGGGGGGGAGACTGAAGCTTTCTTT.

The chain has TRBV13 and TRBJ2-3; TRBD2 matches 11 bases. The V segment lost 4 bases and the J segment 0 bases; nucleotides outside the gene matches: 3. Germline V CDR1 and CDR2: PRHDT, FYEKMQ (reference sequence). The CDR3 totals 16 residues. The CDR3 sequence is CASSSRLAGSTDTQYF. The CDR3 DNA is TGTGCCAGCAGCTCCAGACTAGCGGGGAGCACAGATACGCAGTATTTT.

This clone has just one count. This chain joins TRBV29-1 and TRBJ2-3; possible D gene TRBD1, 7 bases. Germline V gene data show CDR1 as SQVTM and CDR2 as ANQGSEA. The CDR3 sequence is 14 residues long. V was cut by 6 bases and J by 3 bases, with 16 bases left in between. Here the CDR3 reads CSVRVQGGTDTQYF. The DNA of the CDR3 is TGCAGCGTCAGGGTCCAGGGGGGAACAGATACGCAGTATTTT.

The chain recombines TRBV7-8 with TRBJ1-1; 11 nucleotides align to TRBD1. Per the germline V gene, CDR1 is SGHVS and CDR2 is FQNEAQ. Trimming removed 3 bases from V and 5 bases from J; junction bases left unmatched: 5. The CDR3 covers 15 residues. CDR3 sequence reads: CASSLGTGGSTEAFF. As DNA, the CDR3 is TGTGCCAGCAGCTTGGGGACAGGGGGAAGTACTGAAGCTTTCTTT.

CDR3 amino acids: CASGHGQGGNYGYTF. For the CDR3, the DNA is TGTGCTAGTGGCCACGGACAGGGCGGTAATTATGGCTACACCTTC. The chain is built from TRBV12-5 and TRBJ1-2; 8 bases agree with TRBD1. V shed 6 bases, J shed 5 bases, and the junction held 11 bases outside the gene matches. The CDR3 sequence is 15 residues long. From germline, CDR1 is LGHNT and CDR2 FRNRAP. The full variable domain, in which reference TRBV12-5 and TRBJ1-2 provide the parts outside the CDR3, is DARVTQTPRHKVTEMGQEVTMRCQPILGHNTVFWYRQTMMQGLELLAYFRNRAPLDDSGMPKDRFSAEMPDATLATLKIQPSEPRDSAVYFCASGHGQGGNYGYTFGSGTRLTVV.

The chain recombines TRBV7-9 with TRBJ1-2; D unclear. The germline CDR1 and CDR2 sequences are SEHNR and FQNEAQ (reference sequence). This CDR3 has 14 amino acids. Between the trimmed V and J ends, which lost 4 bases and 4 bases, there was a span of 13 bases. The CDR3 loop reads CASSSGSLTYGYTF. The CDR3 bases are TGTGCCAGCAGCTCCGGGAGCCTGACCTATGGCTACACCTTC.

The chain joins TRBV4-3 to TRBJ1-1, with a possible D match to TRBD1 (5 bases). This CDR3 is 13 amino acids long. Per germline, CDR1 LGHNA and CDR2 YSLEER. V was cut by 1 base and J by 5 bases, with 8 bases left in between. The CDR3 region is CASSQGGRTEAFF. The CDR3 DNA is TGCGCCAGCAGCCAAGGGGGGAGGACTGAAGCTTTCTTT.

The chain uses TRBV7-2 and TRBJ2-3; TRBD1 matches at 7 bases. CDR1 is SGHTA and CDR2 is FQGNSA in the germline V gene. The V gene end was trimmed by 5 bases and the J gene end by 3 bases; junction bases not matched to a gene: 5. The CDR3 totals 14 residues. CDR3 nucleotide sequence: TGTGCCAGCAGCCCCCAGACAGGGACAGATACGCAGTATTTT. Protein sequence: CASSPQTGTDTQYF. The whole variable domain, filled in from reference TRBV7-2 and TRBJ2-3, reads GAGVSQSPSNKVTEKGKDVELRCDPISGHTALYWYRQSLGQGLEFLIYFQGNSAPDKSGLPSDRFSAERTGGSVSTLTIQRTQQEDSAVYLCASSPQTGTDTQYFGPGTRLTVL.

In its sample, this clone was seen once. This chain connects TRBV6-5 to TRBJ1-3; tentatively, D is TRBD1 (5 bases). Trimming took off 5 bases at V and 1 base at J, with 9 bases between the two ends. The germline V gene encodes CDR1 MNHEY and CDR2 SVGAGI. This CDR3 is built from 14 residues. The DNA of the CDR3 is TGTGCCAGCAGTAAATCAGGGTCTGGAAACACCATATATTTT. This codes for CASSKSGSGNTIYF.

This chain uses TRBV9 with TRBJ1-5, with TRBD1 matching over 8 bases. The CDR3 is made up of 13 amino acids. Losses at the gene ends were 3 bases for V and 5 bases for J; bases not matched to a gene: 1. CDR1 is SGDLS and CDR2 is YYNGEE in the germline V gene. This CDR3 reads CASSATGDQPQHF. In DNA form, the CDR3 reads TGTGCCAGCAGCGCGACAGGGGATCAGCCCCAGCATTTT.

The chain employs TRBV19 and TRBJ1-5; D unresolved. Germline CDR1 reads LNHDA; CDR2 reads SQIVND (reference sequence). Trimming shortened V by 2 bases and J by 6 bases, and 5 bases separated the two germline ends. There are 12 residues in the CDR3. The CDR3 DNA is TGTGCCAGTAGTATACAATCTCAGCCCCAGCATTTT. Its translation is CASSIQSQPQHF.

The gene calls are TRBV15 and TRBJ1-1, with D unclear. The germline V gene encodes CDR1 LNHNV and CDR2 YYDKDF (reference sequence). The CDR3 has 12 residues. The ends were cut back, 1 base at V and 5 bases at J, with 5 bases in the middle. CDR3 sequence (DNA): TGTGCCACCAGCAGAGGGACGACTGAAGCTTTCTTT. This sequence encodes CATSRGTTEAFF.

Here the CDR3 DNA reads TGCGCCAGCAGCTTGGGTGCAGCCTCTGGAAACACCATATATTTT. It is translated as CASSLGAASGNTIYF. V usage is TRBV5-1 and J usage is TRBJ1-3; D remains unclear. The CDR3 covers 15 residues. Between the trimmed V and J ends, which lost 0 bases and 0 bases, there was a span of 7 bases. CDR1 is SGHRS, CDR2 YFSETQ, per germline.

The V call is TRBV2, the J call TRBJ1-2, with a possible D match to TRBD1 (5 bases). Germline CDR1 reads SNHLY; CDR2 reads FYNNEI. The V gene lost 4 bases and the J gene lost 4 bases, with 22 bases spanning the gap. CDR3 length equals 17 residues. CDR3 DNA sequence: TGTGCCAGCAGTGTATCGGCTCGGGACTCGCGCCCCTATGGCTACACCTTC. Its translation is CASSVSARDSRPYGYTF.

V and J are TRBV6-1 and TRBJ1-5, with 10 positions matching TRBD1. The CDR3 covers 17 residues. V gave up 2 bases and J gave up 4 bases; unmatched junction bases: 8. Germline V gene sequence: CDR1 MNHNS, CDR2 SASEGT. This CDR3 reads CASSESRGQGGNQPQHF. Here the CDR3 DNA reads TGTGCCAGCAGTGAAAGTAGAGGACAGGGGGGGAATCAGCCCCAGCATTTT.

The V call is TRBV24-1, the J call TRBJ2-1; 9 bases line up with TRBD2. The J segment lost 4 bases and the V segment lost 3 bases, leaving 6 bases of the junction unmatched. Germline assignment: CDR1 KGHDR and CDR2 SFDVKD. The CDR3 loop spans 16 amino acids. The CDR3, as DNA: TGTGCCACCAGTGATCTTGTAGCGGGAGAGTACAATGAGCAGTTCTTC. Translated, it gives CATSDLVAGEYNEQFF.

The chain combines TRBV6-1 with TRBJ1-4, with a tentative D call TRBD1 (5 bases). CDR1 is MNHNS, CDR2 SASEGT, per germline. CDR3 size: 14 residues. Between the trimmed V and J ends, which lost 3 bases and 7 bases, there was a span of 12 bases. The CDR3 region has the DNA TGTGCCAGCAGTGATGCAGGGAGCAGTGAAAAACTGTTTTTT. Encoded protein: CASSDAGSSEKLFF.

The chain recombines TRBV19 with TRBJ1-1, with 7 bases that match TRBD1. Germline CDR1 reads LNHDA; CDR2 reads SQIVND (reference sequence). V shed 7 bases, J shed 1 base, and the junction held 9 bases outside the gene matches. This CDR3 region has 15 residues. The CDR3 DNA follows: TGTGCCAGTAAAAATTTTGGGACAGAGAACACTGAAGCTTTCTTT. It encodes CASKNFGTENTEAFF.

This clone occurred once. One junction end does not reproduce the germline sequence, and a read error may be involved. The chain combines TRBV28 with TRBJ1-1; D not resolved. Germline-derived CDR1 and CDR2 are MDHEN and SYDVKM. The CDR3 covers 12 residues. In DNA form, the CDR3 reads TGTGCCAGCAGTTTCGCCGACACCGAAGCTTTCTTT. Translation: CASSFADTEAFF.

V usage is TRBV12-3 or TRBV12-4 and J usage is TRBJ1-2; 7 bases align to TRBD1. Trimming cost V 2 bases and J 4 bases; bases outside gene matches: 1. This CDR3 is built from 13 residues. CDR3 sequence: CASSLQGVYGYTF. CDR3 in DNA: TGTGCCAGCAGTTTACAGGGGGTCTATGGCTACACCTTC.

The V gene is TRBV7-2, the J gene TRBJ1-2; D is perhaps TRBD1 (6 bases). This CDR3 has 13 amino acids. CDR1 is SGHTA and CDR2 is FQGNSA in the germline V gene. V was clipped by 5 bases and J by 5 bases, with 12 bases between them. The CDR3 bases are TGTGCCAGCAGCACGAACAGGGAGTATGGCTACACCTTC. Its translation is CASSTNREYGYTF.

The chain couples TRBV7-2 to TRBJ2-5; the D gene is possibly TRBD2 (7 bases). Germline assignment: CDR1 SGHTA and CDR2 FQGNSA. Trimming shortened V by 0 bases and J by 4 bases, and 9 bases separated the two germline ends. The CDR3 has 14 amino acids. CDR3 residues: CASSLAGGRETQYF. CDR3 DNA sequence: TGTGCCAGCAGCTTAGCGGGGGGGCGAGAGACCCAGTACTTC.

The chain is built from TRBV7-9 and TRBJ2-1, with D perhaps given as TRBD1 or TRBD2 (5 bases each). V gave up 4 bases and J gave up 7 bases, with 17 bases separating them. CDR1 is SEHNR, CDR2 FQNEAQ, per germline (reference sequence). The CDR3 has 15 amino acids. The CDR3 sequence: CASSSPGTAFNEQFF. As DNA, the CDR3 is TGTGCCAGCAGCTCGCCCGGGACGGCGTTTAATGAGCAGTTCTTC.

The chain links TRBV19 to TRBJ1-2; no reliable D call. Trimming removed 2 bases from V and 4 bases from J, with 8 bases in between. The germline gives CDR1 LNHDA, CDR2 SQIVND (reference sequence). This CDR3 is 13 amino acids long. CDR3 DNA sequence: TGTGCCAGTAGTATAACCTACGTCTATGGCTACACCTTC. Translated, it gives CASSITYVYGYTF.